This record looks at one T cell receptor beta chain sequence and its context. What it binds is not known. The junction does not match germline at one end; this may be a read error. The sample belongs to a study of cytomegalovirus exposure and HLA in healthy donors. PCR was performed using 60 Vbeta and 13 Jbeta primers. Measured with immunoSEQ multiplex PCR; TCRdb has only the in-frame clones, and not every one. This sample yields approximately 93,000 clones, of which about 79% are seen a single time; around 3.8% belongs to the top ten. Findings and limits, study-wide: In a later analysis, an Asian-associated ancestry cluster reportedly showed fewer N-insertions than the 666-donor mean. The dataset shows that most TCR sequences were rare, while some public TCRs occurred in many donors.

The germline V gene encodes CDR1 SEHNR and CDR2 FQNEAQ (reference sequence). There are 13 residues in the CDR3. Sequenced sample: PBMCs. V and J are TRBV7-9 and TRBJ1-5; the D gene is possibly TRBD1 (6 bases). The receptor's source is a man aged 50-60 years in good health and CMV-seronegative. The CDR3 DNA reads TGTTCCAGCAGCTTAGGGGGGGGTCAGCCCCAGCATTTT. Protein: CSSSLGGGQPQHF.